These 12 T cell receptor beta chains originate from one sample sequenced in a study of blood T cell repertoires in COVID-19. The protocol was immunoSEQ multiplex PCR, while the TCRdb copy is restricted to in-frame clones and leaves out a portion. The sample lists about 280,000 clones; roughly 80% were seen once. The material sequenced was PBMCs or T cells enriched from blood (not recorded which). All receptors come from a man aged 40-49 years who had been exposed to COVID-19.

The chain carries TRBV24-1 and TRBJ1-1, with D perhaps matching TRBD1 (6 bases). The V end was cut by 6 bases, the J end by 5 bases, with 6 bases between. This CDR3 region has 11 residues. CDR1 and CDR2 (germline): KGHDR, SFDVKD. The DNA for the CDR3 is TGTGCCACCAGTCAGGGGACTGAAGCTTTCTTT. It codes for CATSQGTEAFF.

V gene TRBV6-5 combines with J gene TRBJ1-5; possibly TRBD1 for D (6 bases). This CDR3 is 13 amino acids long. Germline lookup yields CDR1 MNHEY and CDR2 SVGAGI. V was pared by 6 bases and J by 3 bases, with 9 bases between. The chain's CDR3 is CASRNRDNQPQHF. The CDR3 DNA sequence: TGTGCCAGCAGGAACAGGGACAATCAGCCCCAGCATTTT.

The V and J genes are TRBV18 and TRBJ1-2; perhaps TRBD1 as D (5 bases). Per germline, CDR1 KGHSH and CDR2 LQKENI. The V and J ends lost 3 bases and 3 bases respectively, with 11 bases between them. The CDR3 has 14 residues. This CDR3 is CASSPTESHYGYTF. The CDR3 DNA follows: TGTGCCAGCTCACCGACAGAGAGTCACTATGGCTACACCTTC.

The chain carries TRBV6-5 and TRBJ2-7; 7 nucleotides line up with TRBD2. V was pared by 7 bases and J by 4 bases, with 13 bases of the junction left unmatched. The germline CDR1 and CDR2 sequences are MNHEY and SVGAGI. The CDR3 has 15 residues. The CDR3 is CASKAGRELRYEQYF. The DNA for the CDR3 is TGTGCCAGCAAGGCGGGGCGGGAGTTACGGTACGAGCAGTACTTC.

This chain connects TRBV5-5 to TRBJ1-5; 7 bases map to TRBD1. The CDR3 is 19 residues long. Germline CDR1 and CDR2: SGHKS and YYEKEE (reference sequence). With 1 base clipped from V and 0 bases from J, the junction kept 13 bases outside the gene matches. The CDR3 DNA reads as TGTGCCAGCAGCTTGTTCGTGACAGGGCCGGTTAATAGCAATCAGCCCCAGCATTTT. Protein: CASSLFVTGPVNSNQPQHF.

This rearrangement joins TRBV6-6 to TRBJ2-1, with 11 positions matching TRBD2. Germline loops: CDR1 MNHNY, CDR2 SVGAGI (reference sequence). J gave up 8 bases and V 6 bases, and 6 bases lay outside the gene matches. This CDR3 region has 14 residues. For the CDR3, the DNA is TGTGCCAGCAGCGAACTAGCGGGAGTTGATGAGCAGTTCTTC. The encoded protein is CASSELAGVDEQFF.

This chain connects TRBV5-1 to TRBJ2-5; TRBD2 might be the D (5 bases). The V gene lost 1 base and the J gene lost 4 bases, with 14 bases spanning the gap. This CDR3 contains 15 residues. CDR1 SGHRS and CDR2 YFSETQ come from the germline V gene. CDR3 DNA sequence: TGCGCCAGCAGCTTGATATTTCGAGGGCGAGAGACCCAGTACTTC. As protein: CASSLIFRGRETQYF.

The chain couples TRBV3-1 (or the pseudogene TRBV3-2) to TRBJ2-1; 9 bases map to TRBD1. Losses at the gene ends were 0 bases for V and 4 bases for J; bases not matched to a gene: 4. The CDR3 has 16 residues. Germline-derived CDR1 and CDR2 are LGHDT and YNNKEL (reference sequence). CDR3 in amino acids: CASSQERQGGYNEQFF. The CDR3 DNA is TGTGCCAGCAGCCAAGAGAGACAGGGGGGATACAATGAGCAGTTCTTC.

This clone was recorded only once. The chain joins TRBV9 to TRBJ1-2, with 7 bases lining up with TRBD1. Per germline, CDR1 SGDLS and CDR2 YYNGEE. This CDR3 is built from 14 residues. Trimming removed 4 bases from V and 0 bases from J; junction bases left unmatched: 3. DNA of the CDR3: TGTGCCAGCAGCTACAGGGGTCCTAACTATGGCTACACCTTC. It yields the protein CASSYRGPNYGYTF.

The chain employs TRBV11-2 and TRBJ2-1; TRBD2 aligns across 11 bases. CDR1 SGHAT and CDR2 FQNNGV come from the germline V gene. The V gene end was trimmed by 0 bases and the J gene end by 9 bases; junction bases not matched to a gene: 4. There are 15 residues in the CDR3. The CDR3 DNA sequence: TGTGCCAGCAGCTTAGAGGCGGGACTAGCGGTTGAGCAGTTCTTC. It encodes CASSLEAGLAVEQFF.

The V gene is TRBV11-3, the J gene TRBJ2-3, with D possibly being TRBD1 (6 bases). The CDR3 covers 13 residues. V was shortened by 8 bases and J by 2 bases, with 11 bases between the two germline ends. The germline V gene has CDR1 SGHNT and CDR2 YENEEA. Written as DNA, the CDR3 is TGTGCCAGCTCAGGGGCCTACACAGATACGCAGTATTTT. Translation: CASSGAYTDTQYF.

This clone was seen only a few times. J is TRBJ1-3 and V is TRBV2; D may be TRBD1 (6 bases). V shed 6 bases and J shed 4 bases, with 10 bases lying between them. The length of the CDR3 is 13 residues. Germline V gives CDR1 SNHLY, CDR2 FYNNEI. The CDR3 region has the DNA TGTGCCAGCAGAGGGACATCCGGAAACACCATATATTTT. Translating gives CASRGTSGNTIYF.